This TCR beta chain was sequenced for a study of Graves' ophthalmopathy and Graves' hyperthyroidism. The CDR3 totals 15 residues. In germline, CDR1 is SGHRS, CDR2 YFSETQ. V shed 0 bases and J shed 1 base, with 10 bases lying between them. Amplified material comprised TCR beta CDR3 regions derived from RNA transcripts. HTBI primers were employed in first-round RT-PCR, then a second-round multiplex PCR followed. TCRdb fed the multiplex PCR reads into MiXCR, producing one record per CDR3 protein. This table has hundreds of thousands of distinct CDR3 sequences, about two fifths appearing once. The chain is built from TRBV5-1 and TRBJ1-1, with D perhaps matching TRBD1 (5 bases). Material: peripheral blood. The clonotype comes from an adult man with Graves' ophthalmopathy. CDR3 amino acids: CASSLVRQGNTEAFF. Here the CDR3 DNA reads TGCGCCAGCAGCTTGGTACGGCAGGGGAACACTGAAGCTTTCTTT. Looking up the rest from reference TRBV5-1 and TRBJ1-1 gives the full variable domain: KAGVTQTPRYLIKTRGQQVTLSCSPISGHRSVSWYQQTPGQGLQFLFEYFSETQRNKGNFPGRFSGRQFSNSRSEMNVSTLELGDSALYLCASSLVRQGNTEAFFGQGTRLTVV.